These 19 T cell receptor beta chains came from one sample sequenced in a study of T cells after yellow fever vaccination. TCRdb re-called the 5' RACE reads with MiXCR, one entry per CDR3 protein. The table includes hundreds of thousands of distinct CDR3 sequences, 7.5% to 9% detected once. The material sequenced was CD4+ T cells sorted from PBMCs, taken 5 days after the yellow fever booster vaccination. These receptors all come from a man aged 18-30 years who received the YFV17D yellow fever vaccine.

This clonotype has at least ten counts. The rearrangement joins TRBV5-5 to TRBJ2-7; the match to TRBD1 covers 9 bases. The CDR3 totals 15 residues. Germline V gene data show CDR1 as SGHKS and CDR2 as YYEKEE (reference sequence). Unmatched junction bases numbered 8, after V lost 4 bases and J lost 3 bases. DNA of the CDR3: TGTGCCAGCAGCGATGACTGGACAGGGGACTACGAGCAGTACTTC. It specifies CASSDDWTGDYEQYF. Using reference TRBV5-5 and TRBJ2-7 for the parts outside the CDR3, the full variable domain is DAGVTQSPTHLIKTRGQQVTLRCSPISGHKSVSWYQQVLGQGPQFIFQYYEKEERGRGNFPDRFSARQFPNYSSELNVNALLLGDSALYLCASSDDWTGDYEQYFGPGTRLTVT.

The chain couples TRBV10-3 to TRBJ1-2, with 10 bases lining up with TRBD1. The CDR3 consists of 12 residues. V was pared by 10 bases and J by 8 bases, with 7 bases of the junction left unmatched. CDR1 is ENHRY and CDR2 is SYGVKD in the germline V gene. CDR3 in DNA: TGTGCCACAACTGGGGACAGGGGAGGCTACACCTTC. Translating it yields CATTGDRGGYTF.

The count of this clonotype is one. This CDR3 is CAIRRGGQGTGELFF. Written as DNA, the CDR3 is TGTGCCATCAGGAGGGGAGGACAGGGAACCGGGGAGCTGTTTTTT. This rearrangement joins TRBV10-3 to TRBJ2-2, with 8 bases matching TRBD1. Germline CDR1 and CDR2: ENHRY and SYGVKD. CDR3 length: 15 residues. V gave up 6 bases and J gave up 5 bases; unmatched junction bases: 8.

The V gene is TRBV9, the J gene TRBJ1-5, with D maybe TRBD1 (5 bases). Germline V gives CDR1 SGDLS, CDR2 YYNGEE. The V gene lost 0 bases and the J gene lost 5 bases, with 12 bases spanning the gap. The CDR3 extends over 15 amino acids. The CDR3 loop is CASSVEPGRDQPQHF. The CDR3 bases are TGTGCCAGCAGCGTAGAGCCAGGGCGAGATCAGCCCCAGCATTTT.

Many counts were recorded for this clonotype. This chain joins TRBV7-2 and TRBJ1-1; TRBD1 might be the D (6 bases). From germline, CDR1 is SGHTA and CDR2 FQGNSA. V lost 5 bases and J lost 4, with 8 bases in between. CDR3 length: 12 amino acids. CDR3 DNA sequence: TGTGCCAGCAGCATACAGGGCACTGAAGCTTTCTTT. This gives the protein CASSIQGTEAFF.

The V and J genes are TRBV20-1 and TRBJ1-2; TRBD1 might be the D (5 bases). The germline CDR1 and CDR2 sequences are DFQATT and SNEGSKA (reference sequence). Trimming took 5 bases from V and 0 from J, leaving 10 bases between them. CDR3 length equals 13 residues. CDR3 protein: CSAARQPNYGYTF. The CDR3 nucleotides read TGCAGTGCTGCCCGACAGCCTAACTATGGCTACACCTTC.

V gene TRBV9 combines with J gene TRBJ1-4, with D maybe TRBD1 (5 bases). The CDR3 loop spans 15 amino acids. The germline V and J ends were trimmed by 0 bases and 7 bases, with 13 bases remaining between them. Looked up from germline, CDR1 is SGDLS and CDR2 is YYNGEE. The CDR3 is CASSVAQGAGEKLFF. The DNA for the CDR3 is TGTGCCAGCAGCGTAGCGCAGGGCGCGGGTGAAAAACTGTTTTTT.

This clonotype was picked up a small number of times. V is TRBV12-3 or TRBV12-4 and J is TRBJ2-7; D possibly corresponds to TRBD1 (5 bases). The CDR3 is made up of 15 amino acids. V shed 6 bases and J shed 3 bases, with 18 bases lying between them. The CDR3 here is CASRNRTLQDYEQYV. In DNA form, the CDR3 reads TGTGCCAGCAGGAATCGGACACTCCAAGACTACGAGCAGTACGTC.

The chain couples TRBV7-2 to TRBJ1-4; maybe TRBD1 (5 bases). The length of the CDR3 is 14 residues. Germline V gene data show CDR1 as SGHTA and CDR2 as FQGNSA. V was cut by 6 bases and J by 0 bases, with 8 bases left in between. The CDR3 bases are TGTGCCAGCAGGAGACAGTCAACTAATGAAAAACTGTTTTTT. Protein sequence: CASRRQSTNEKLFF.

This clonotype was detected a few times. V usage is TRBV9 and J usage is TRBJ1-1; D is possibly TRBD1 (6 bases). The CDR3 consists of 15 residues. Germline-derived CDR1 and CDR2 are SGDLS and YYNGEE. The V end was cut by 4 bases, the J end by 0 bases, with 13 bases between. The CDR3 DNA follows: TGTGCCAGCAGCCGCGGGGGGCGGATGAACACTGAAGCTTTCTTT. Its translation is CASSRGGRMNTEAFF.

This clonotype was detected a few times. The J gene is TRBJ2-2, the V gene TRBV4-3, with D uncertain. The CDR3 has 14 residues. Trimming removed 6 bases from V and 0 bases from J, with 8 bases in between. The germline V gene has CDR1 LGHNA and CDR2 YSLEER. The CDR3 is CASRSSPNTGELFF. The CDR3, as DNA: TGCGCCAGCAGATCCAGCCCGAACACCGGGGAGCTGTTTTTT.

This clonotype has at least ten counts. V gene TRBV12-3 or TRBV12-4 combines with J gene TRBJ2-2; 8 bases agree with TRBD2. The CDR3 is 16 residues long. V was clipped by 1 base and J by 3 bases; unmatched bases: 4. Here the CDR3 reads CASSLVAGPDTGELFF. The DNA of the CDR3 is TGTGCCAGCAGTTTAGTAGCGGGGCCCGACACCGGGGAGCTGTTTTTT.

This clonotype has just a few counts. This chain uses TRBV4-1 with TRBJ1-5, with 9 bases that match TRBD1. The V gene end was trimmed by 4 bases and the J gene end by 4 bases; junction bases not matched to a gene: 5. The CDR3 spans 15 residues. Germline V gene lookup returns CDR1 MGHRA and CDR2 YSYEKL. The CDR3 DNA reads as TGCGCCAGCAGCCCAATTGGGACAGGGAATCAGCCCCAGCATTTT. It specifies CASSPIGTGNQPQHF.

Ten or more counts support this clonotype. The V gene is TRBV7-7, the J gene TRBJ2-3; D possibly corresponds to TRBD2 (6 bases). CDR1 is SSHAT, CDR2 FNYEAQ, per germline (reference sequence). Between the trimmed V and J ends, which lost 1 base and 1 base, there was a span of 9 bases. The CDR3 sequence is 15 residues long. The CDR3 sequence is CASSLGGDGTDTQYF. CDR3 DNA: TGTGCCAGCAGCTTAGGGGGGGACGGCACAGATACGCAGTATTTT.

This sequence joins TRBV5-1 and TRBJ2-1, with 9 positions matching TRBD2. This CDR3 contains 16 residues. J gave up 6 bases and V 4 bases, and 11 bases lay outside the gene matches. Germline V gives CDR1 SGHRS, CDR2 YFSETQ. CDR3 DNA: TGCGCCAGCAGCGCGCCTGAGACTAGCGGCCCCAATGAGCAGTTCTTC. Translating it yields CASSAPETSGPNEQFF.

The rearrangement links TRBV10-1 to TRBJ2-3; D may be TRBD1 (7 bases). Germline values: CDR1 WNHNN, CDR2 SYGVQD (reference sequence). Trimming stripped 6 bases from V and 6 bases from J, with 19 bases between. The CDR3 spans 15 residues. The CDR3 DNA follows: TGCGCCAGCAGCCCGGCAGGGGGAGGCTTTGATACGCAGTATTTT. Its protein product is CASSPAGGGFDTQYF.

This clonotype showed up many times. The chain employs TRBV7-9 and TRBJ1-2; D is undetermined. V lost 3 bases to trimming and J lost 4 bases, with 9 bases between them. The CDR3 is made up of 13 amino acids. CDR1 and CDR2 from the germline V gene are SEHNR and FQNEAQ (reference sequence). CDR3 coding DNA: TGTGCCAGCAGCTTCGGGGAGGGCTATGGCTACACCTTC. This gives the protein CASSFGEGYGYTF.

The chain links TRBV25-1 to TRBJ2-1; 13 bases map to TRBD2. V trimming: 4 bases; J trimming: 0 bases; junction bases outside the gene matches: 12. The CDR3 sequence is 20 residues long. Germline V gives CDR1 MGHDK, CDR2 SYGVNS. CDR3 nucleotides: TGTGCCAGCAGTGCAACACCGGGGACTAGCGGGGCTGGCTCCTACAATGAGCAGTTCTTC. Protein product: CASSATPGTSGAGSYNEQFF.

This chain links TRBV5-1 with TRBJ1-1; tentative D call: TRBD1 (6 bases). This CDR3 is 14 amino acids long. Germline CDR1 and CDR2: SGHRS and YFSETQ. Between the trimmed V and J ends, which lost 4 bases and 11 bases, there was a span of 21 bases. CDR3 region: CASSGTRGAENAFF. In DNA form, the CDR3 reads TGCGCCAGCAGCGGGACCCGGGGGGCGGAGAACGCTTTCTTT.